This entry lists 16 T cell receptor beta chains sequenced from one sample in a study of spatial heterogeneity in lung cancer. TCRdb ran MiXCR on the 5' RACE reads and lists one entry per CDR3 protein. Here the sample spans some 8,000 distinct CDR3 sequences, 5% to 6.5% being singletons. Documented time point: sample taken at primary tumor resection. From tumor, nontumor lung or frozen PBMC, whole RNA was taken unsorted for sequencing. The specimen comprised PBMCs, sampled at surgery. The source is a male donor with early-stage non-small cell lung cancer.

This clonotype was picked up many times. CDR3 DNA sequence: TGTGCCAGCAGCCGGGGACTAGCGGGATTTGGGGATACGCAGTATTTT. This encodes CASSRGLAGFGDTQYF. This chain uses TRBV7-2 with TRBJ2-3; 13 bases are a match to TRBD2. V lost 5 bases to trimming and J lost 6 bases; unmatched junction nucleotides: 8. Germline CDR1 reads SGHTA; CDR2 reads FQGNSA. The CDR3 extends over 16 amino acids. The complete variable domain, with remaining parts taken from reference TRBV7-2 and TRBJ2-3, reads GAGVSQSPSNKVTEKGKDVELRCDPISGHTALYWYRQSLGQGLEFLIYFQGNSAPDKSGLPSDRFSAERTGGSVSTLTIQRTQQEDSAVYLCASSRGLAGFGDTQYFGPGTRLTVL.

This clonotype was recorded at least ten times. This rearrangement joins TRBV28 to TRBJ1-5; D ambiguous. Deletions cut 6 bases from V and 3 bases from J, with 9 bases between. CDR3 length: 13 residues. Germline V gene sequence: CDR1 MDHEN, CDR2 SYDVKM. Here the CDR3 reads CASSRTNNQPQHF. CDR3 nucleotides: TGTGCCAGCAGCCGAACCAACAATCAGCCCCAGCATTTT.

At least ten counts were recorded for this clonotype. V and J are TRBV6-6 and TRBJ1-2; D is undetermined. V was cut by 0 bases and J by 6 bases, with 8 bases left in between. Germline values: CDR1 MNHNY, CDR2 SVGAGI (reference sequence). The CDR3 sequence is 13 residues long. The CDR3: CASSYSQEDGYTF. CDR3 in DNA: TGTGCCAGCAGTTACTCGCAGGAGGATGGCTACACCTTC.

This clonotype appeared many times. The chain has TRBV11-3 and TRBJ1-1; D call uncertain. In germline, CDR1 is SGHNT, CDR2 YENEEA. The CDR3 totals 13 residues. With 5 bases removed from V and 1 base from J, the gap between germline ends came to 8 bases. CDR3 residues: CASSEGGNTEAFF. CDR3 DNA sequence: TGTGCCAGCAGCGAGGGTGGGAACACTGAAGCTTTCTTT.

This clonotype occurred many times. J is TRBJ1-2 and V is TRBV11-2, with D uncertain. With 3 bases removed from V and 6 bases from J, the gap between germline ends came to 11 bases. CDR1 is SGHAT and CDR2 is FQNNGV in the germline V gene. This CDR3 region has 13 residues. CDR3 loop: CASSFPSGDGYTF. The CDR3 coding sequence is TGTGCCAGCAGCTTTCCCTCCGGGGATGGCTACACCTTC.

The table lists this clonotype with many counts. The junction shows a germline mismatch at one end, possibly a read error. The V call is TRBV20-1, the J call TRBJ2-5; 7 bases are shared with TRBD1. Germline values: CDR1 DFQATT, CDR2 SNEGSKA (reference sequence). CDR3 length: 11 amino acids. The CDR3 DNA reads TGCAGTGCTAGAAAAGACAGGGCCCACCACTTC. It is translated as CSARKDRAHHF.

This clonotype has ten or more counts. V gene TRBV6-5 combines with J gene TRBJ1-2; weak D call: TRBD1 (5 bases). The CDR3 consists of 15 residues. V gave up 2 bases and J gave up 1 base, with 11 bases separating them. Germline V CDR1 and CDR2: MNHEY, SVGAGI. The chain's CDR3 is CASSYEGLSNYGYTF. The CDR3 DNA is TGTGCCAGCAGTTACGAGGGACTGAGTAACTATGGCTACACCTTC.

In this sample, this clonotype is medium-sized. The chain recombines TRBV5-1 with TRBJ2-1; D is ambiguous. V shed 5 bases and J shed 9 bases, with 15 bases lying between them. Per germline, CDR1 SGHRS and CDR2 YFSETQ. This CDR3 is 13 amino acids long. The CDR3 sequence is CASSWFLGFEQFF. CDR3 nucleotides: TGCGCCAGCAGTTGGTTCCTAGGATTTGAGCAGTTCTTC.

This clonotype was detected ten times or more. CDR3 nucleotide sequence: TGCAGCGCCGGACCGGGACAGGGCCCCCCATATTGGTTCTTC. Its translation is CSAGPGQGPPYWFF. This rearrangement joins TRBV29-1 to TRBJ2-1, with 9 bases matching TRBD1. CDR3 length equals 14 residues. Germline-derived CDR1 and CDR2 are SQVTM and ANQGSEA. After removal of 7 bases from V and 15 bases from J, the junction contained 19 bases not matched to a gene.

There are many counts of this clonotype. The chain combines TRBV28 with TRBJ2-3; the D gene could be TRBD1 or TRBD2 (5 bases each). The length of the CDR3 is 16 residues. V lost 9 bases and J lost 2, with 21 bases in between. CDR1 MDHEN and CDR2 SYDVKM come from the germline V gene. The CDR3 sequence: CASGTPGRIITDTQYF. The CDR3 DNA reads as TGTGCCAGTGGAACCCCGGGACGGATCATCACAGATACGCAGTATTTT.

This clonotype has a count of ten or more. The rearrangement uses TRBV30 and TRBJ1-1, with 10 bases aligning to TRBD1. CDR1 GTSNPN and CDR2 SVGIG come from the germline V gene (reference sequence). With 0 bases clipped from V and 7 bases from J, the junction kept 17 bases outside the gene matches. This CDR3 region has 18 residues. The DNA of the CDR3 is TGTGCCTGGAGTGTAATGGACAGGGGGTCCCCCAGCTACAGTGAAGCTTTCTTT. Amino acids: CAWSVMDRGSPSYSEAFF.

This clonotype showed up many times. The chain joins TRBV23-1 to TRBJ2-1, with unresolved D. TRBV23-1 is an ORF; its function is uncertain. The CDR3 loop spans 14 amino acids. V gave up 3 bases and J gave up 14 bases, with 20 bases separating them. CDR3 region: CASSHNGPPTMEFF. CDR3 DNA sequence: TGCGCCAGCAGTCACAACGGACCGCCTACGATGGAGTTCTTC.

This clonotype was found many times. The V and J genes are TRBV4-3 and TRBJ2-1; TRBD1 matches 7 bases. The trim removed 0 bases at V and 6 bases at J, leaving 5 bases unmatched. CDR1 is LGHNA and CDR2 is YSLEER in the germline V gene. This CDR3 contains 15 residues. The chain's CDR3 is CASSQDRAGGNEQFF. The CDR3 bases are TGCGCCAGCAGCCAAGACCGGGCAGGGGGCAATGAGCAGTTCTTC.

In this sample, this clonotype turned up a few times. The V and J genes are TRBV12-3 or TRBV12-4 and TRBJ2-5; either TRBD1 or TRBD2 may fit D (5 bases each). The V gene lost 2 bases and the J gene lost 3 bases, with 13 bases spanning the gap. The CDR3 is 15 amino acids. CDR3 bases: TGTGCCAGCAGTTTAATTGCGGGCAGGGAAGAGACCCAGTACTTC. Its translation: CASSLIAGREETQYF.

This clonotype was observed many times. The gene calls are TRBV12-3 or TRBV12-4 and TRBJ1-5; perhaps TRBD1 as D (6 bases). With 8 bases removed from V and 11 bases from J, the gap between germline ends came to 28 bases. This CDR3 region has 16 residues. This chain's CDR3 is CASGHRRGATLGAQHF. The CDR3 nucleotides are TGTGCCAGCGGCCACAGACGGGGGGCTACCCTAGGGGCCCAGCATTTT.

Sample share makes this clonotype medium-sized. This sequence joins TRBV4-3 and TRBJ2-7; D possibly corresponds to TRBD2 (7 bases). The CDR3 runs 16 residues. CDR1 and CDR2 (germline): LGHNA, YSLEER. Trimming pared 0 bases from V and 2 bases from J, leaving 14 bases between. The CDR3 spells CASSQDLRGGTYEQYF. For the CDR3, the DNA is TGCGCCAGCAGCCAAGATCTAAGGGGGGGGACCTACGAGCAGTACTTC.